The 24 T cell receptor beta chains presented below share a single source sample, sequenced in a study of CXCR3-negative and CXCR3-positive naive CD8 T cells (dated by TCRdb to the late 2010s). Beyond this particular receptor, the publication reports: TRB CDR3s from CXCR3-positive naive cells showed higher hydrophobicity (lower Kidera factor 4), lower energy, and higher strength and volume indices than CXCR3-negative naive cells.

These TCRs' antigens remain unknown. Data came from a NextSeq 550. The Human TCR Profiling Kit (MiLaboratory) was used to make UMI-labeled 5' RACE TRB cDNA libraries. Each entry corresponds to one CDR3 protein sequence from reads that TCRdb reprocessed, and DNA is not given. The table for this sample shows 55,000 to 70,000 distinct CDR3 sequences. The ten largest make up approximately 0.71% of the sample. The sequencing sample was made of naive CXCR3+ CD8+ T cells from blood. The cell subset or site label corresponds to: CD45RO-CCR7+CD27+CD95- naive CD8+ T cells expressing CXCR3 (TNR3+). All receptors derive from a human donor in good health. Some clones in this sample may be carry-over from other donors' samples.

This chain links TRBV7-9 with TRBJ2-5; there is no DNA to check the TCRdb D call of TRBD1. Germline V gives CDR1 SEHNR, CDR2 FQNEAQ (reference sequence). The CDR3 consists of 13 residues. CDR3 in amino acids: CASSETGEETQYF.

The V call is TRBV7-9, the J call TRBJ2-2; absent DNA, TCRdb's TRBD1 call cannot be checked. Germline V gives CDR1 SEHNR, CDR2 FQNEAQ (reference sequence). The CDR3 has 15 residues. CDR3 loop: CASSPRDRDFGELFF.

The chain couples TRBV29-1 to TRBJ2-5. This CDR3 is 14 amino acids long. Germline CDR1 reads SQVTM; CDR2 reads ANQGSEA. The chain's CDR3 is CSVVSANPQETQYF. Full variable domain (missing parts from reference TRBV29-1 and TRBJ2-5): SAVISQKPSRDICQRGTSLTIQCQVDSQVTMMFWYRQQPGQSLTLIATANQGSEATYESGFVIDKFPISRPNLTFSTLTVSNMSPEDSSIYLCSVVSANPQETQYFGPGTRLLVL.

This chain links TRBV7-9 with TRBJ2-7. Germline V gene data show CDR1 as SEHNR and CDR2 as FQNEAQ (reference sequence). The CDR3 consists of 15 residues. The chain's CDR3 is CASSLRSDFLNEQYF.

This chain connects TRBV11-3 to TRBJ2-1. The V gene's germline CDR1 is SGHNT and CDR2 YENEEA. The CDR3 runs 13 residues. The CDR3 sequence: CASRVDSYNEQFF. Full variable domain (outside the CDR3, taken from reference TRBV11-3 and TRBJ2-1): EAGVVQSPRYKIIEKKQPVAFWCNPISGHNTLYWYLQNLGQGPELLIRYENEEAVDDSQLPKDRFSAERLKGVDSTLKIQPAELGDSAVYLCASRVDSYNEQFFGPGTRLTVL.

The J gene is TRBJ2-7, the V gene TRBV20-1; the D call of TRBD1 rests on TCRdb alone, since no DNA is present to check it. This CDR3 has 14 amino acids. Germline CDR1 DFQATT, CDR2 SNEGSKA (reference sequence). CDR3: CSARDTYEGLEQYF.

The gene calls are TRBV20-1 and TRBJ1-6. Germline V lookup: CDR1 DFQATT, CDR2 SNEGSKA (reference sequence). The CDR3 loop spans 14 amino acids. CDR3 protein: CSARDVGRNSPLHF.

The genes are TRBV29-1 and TRBJ2-3. CDR3 length: 16 residues. Germline CDR1 SQVTM, CDR2 ANQGSEA. CDR3 protein: CSVEDWSGSSTDTQYF.

The chain joins TRBV6-2 or TRBV6-3 to TRBJ2-1; TCRdb proposes TRBD1, but this gene call is untestable without DNA. The CDR3 runs 15 residues. Germline CDR1 is MNHEY and CDR2 is SVGEGT. The CDR3 sequence: CASSYGQGNYNEQFF.

V gene TRBV2 combines with J gene TRBJ2-7; TCRdb picks TRBD1, but there is no DNA to check that call. Germline V gene sequence: CDR1 SNHLY, CDR2 FYNNEI. The CDR3 runs 12 residues. CDR3 residues: CASPGKNYEQYF.

CDR3 in amino acids: CASSYSFRHGYTF. The chain employs TRBV6-2 or TRBV6-3 and TRBJ1-2. The germline CDR1 and CDR2 sequences are MNHEY and SVGEGT. CDR3 length: 13 residues.

J is TRBJ2-3 and V is TRBV7-2; TCRdb gives TRBD2 as the D gene, but with no DNA this cannot be confirmed. The CDR3 is 15 amino acids. The germline V gene has CDR1 SGHTA and CDR2 FQGNSA. This CDR3 reads CASRPWAGGLDTQYF.

The chain is built from TRBV23-1 and TRBJ2-6. TRBV23-1 is placed among ORFs of uncertain function. This CDR3 comprises 18 residues. The CDR3 loop is CASSQSIGGSSGANVLTF.

CDR3 loop: CASSKTAGPDTQYF. The V gene is TRBV7-9, the J gene TRBJ2-3. Germline CDR1 is SEHNR and CDR2 is FQNEAQ (reference sequence). CDR3 length: 14 residues.

The chain joins TRBV7-2 to TRBJ2-3; TCRdb's D gene call, TRBD2, goes unchecked for lack of DNA. Germline loops: CDR1 SGHTA, CDR2 FQGNSA. The CDR3 totals 17 residues. CDR3 loop: CASSLMTSGGPTDTQYF.

The chain couples TRBV2 to TRBJ2-3; TCRdb calls TRBD2, which cannot be checked without DNA. The germline V gene has CDR1 SNHLY and CDR2 FYNNEI. The CDR3 runs to 17 residues. CDR3 sequence: CATDNLGREKNTDTQYF.

V and J are TRBV20-1 and TRBJ2-3; TCRdb's D call, TRBD1, is unchecked because there is no DNA. This CDR3 spans 14 amino acids. Germline CDR1 and CDR2: DFQATT and SNEGSKA (reference sequence). This CDR3 reads CSPLDRRGADTQYF.

This chain connects TRBV7-9 to TRBJ2-3. Germline values: CDR1 SEHNR, CDR2 FQNEAQ (reference sequence). This CDR3 is 15 amino acids long. This CDR3 is CASSLVTLPPDTQYF. Looking up the rest from reference TRBV7-9 and TRBJ2-3 gives the full variable domain: DTGVSQNPRHKITKRGQNVTFRCDPISEHNRLYWYRQTLGQGPEFLTYFQNEAQLEKSRLLSDRFSAERPKGSFSTLEIQRTEQGDSAMYLCASSLVTLPPDTQYFGPGTRLTVL.

This chain connects TRBV20-1 to TRBJ1-1. Per the germline V gene, CDR1 is DFQATT and CDR2 is SNEGSKA (reference sequence). The CDR3 sequence is 13 residues long. CDR3 loop: CSASPPQGSEAFF.

The chain joins TRBV7-7 to TRBJ2-2; TCRdb gives TRBD1 as the D gene, but with no DNA this cannot be confirmed. The CDR3 extends over 13 amino acids. Germline loops: CDR1 SSHAT, CDR2 FNYEAQ (reference sequence). This CDR3 is CASAGRNTGELFF.

CDR3 region: CSVDGTTSSEQYF. This chain links TRBV29-1 with TRBJ2-7; lacking DNA, the TRBD1 call made by TCRdb goes unchecked. From germline, CDR1 is SQVTM and CDR2 ANQGSEA. The CDR3 sequence is 13 residues long.

This chain joins TRBV14 and TRBJ2-7; TCRdb's D call of TRBD1 is untestable without DNA. The V gene's germline CDR1 is SGHDN and CDR2 FVKESK. The CDR3 covers 15 residues. The CDR3 loop is CASSQDSGQAYEQYF.

This sequence joins TRBV27 and TRBJ2-7; TCRdb proposes TRBD1, but this gene call is untestable without DNA. CDR3 length: 14 amino acids. The germline V gene encodes CDR1 MNHEY and CDR2 SMNVEV (reference sequence). Here the CDR3 reads CASSFGQGTYEQYF.

The gene calls are TRBV2 and TRBJ2-1. Germline V CDR1 and CDR2: SNHLY, FYNNEI. The CDR3 contains 14 residues. The CDR3 sequence: CASSDVDSYNEQFF. The full variable domain, its missing parts supplied by reference TRBV2 and TRBJ2-1, is EPEVTQTPSHQVTQMGQEVILRCVPISNHLYFYWYRQILGQKVEFLVSFYNNEISEKSEIFDDQFSVERPDGSNFTLKIRSTKLEDSAMYFCASSDVDSYNEQFFGPGTRLTVL.